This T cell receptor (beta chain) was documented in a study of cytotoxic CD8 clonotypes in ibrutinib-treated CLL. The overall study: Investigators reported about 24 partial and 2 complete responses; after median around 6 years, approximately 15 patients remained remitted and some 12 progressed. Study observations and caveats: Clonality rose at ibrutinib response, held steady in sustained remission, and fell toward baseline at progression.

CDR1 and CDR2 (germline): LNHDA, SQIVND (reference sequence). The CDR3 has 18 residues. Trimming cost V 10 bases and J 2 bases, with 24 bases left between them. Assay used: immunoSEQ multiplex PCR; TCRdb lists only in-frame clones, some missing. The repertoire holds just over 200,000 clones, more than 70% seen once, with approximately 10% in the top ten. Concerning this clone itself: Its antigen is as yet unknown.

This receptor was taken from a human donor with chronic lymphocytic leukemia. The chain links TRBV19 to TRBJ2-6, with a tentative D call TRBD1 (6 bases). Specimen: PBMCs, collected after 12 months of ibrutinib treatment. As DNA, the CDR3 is TGTGCCATAAGTCGAGTTGGACAGTCCTCCCCTGGGGCCAACGTCCTGACTTTC. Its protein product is CAISRVGQSSPGANVLTF.